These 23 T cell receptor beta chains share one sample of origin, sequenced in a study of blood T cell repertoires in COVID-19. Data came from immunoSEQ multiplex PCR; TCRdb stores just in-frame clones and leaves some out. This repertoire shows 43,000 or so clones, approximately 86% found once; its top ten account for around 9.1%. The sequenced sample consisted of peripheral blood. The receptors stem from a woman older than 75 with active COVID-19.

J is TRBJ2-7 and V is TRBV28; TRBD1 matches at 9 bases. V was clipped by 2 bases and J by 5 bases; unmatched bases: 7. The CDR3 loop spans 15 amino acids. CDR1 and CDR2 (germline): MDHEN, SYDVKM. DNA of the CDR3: TGTGCCAGCAGTTTAAGGGACAGGGTGGGAAACGAGCAGTACTTC. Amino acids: CASSLRDRVGNEQYF.

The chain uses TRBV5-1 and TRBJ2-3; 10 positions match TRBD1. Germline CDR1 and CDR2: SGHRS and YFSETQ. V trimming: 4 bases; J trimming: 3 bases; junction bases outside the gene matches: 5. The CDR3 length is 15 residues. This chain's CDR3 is CASSPRTGGTDTQYF. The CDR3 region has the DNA TGCGCCAGCAGCCCGAGGACAGGGGGGACAGATACGCAGTATTTT.

Written as DNA, the CDR3 is TGTGCCACAATAAAAGCGGGGAGCTCCTACAATGAGCAGTTCTTC. Its translation: CATIKAGSSYNEQFF. This chain joins TRBV28 and TRBJ2-1, with TRBD2 matching over 7 bases. This CDR3 has 15 amino acids. Trimming removed 10 bases from V and 0 bases from J; junction bases left unmatched: 9. Germline V gives CDR1 MDHEN, CDR2 SYDVKM. The variable domain in full, with the rest retrieved from reference TRBV28 and TRBJ2-1, is DVKVTQSSRYLVKRTGEKVFLECVQDMDHENMFWYRQDPGLGLRLIYFSYDVKMKEKGDIPEGYSVSREKKERFSLILESASTNQTSMYLCATIKAGSSYNEQFFGPGTRLTVL.

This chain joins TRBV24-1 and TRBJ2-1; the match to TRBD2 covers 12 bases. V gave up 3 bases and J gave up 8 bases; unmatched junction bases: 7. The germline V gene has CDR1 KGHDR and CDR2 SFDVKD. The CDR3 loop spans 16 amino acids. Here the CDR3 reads CATSDAPSGGAYEQFF. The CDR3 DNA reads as TGTGCCACCAGTGATGCCCCTAGCGGGGGGGCTTATGAGCAGTTCTTC.

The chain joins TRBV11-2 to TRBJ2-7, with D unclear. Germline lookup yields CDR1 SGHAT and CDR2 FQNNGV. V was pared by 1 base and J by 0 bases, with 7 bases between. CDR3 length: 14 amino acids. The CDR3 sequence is CASSLVAGSYEQYF. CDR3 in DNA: TGTGCCAGCAGCTTAGTTGCAGGCTCCTACGAGCAGTACTTC.

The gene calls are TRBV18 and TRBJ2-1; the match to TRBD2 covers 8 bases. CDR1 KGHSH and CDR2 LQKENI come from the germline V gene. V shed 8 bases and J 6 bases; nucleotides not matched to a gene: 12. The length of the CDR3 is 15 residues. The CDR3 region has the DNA TGTGCCAGCACCCCCGGCGGGGGGTTTTTCAATGAGCAGTTCTTC. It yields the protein CASTPGGGFFNEQFF.

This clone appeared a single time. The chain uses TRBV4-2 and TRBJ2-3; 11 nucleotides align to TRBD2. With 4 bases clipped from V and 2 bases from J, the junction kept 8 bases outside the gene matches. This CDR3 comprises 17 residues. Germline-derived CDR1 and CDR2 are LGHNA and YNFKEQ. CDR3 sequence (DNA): TGTGCCAGCAGCCCCTCCGGGACTAGCGGCCCCACAGATACGCAGTATTTT. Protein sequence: CASSPSGTSGPTDTQYF.

CDR3 nucleotides: TGTGCCAGCAGCTTCTCACAGAACACTGAAGCTTTCTTT. Its translation: CASSFSQNTEAFF. V is TRBV5-4 and J is TRBJ1-1; D remains ambiguous. In germline, CDR1 is SGHNT, CDR2 YYREEE (reference sequence). V lost 2 bases to trimming and J lost 1 base, with 6 bases between them. The CDR3 is 13 amino acids.

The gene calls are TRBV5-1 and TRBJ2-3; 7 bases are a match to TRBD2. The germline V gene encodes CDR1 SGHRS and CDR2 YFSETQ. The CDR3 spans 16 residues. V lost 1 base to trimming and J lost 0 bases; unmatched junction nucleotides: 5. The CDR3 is CASSLSGGTSTDTQYF. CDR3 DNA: TGCGCCAGCAGCTTGTCGGGGGGAACTAGCACAGATACGCAGTATTTT.

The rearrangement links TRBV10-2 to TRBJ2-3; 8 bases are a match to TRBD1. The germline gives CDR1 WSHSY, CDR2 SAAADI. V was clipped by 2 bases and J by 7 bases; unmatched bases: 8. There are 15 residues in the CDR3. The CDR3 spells CASSEAGGELNTQYF. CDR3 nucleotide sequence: TGCGCCAGCAGTGAGGCAGGGGGCGAGTTGAATACGCAGTATTTT.

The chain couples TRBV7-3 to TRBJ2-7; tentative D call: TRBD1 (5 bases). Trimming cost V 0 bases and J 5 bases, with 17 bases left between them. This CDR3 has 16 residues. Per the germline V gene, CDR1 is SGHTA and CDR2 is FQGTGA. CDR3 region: CASSLTSRGYGDEQYF. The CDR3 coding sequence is TGTGCCAGCAGCTTAACGTCAAGGGGCTATGGGGACGAGCAGTACTTC.

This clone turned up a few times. The CDR3 DNA sequence: TGCAGCACAAGGACGGGGTCCGGCACAGATACGCAGTATTTT. It yields the protein CSTRTGSGTDTQYF. The chain uses TRBV29-1 and TRBJ2-3, with D possibly TRBD2 on 5 matching bases. CDR3 size: 14 residues. Deletions cut 8 bases from V and 1 base from J, with 16 bases between. Germline lookup yields CDR1 SQVTM and CDR2 ANQGSEA.

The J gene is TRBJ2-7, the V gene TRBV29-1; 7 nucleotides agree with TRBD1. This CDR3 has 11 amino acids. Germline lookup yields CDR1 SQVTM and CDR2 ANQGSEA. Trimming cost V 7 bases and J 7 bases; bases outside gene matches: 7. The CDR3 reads CSGGTDQEQYF. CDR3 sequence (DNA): TGCAGCGGGGGGACAGACCAAGAGCAGTACTTC.

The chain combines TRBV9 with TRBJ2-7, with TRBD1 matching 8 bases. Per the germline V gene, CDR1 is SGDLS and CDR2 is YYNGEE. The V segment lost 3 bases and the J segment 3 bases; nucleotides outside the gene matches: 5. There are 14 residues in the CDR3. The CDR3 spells CASSGDRGGYEQYF. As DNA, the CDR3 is TGTGCCAGCAGCGGAGACAGGGGCGGCTACGAGCAGTACTTC.

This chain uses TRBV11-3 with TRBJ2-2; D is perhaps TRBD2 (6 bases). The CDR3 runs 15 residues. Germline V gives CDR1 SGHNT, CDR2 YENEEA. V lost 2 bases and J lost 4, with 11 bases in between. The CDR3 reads CASSLLGGTTGELFF. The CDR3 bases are TGTGCCAGCAGCTTATTGGGGGGAACCACCGGGGAGCTGTTTTTT.

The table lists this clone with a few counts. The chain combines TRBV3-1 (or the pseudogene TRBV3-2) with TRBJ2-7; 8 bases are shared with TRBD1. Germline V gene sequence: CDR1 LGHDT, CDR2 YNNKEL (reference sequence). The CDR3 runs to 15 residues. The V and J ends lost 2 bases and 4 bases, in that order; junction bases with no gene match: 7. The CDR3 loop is CASSQIRGLSYEQYF. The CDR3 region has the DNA TGTGCCAGCAGCCAAATCAGGGGGCTCTCGTACGAGCAGTACTTC.

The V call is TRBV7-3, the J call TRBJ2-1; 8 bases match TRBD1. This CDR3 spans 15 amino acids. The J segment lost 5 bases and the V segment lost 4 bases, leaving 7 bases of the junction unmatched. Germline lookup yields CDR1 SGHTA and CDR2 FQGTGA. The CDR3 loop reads CASSYDRGGHNEQFF. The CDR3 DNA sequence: TGTGCCAGCAGCTACGACAGGGGAGGCCACAATGAGCAGTTCTTC.

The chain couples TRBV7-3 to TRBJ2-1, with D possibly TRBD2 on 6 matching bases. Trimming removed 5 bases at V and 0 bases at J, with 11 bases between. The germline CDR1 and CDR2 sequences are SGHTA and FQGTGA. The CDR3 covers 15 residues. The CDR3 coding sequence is TGTGCCAGCAGCCCCCCCGGGGGCTCCTACAATGAGCAGTTCTTC. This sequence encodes CASSPPGGSYNEQFF.

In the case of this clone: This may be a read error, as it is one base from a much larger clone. In nucleotides, the CDR3 is TGTGCCAGCAGCTTAGGTCGGGGGGGGGATGGCTACACCTTC. Residues: CASSLGRGGDGYTF. The chain uses TRBV7-2 and TRBJ1-2; a possible D gene is TRBD1 (5 bases). V was pared by 1 base and J by 6 bases, with 12 bases between. Germline values: CDR1 SGHTA, CDR2 FQGNSA. This CDR3 is built from 14 residues.

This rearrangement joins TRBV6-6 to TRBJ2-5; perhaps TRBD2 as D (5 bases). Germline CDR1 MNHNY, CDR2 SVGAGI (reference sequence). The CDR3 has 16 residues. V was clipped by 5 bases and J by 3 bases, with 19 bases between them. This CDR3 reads CASSTRDPREKETQYF. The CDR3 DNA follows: TGTGCCAGCAGTACCCGGGATCCCAGAGAGAAAGAGACCCAGTACTTC.

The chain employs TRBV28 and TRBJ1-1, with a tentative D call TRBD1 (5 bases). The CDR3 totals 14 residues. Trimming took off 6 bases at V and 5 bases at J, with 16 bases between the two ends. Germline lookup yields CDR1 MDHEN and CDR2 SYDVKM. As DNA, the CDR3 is TGTGCCAGCAGCCGCAGGGTTCTGGGGACTGAAGCTTTCTTT. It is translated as CASSRRVLGTEAFF. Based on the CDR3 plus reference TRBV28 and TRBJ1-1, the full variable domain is DVKVTQSSRYLVKRTGEKVFLECVQDMDHENMFWYRQDPGLGLRLIYFSYDVKMKEKGDIPEGYSVSREKKERFSLILESASTNQTSMYLCASSRRVLGTEAFFGQGTRLTVV.

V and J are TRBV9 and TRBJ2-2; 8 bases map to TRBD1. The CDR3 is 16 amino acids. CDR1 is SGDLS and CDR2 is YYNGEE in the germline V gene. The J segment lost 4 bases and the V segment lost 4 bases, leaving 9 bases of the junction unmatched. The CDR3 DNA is TGTGCCAGCAGCCCCCGGACAGGGATGAGCACCGGGGAGCTGTTTTTT. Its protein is CASSPRTGMSTGELFF.

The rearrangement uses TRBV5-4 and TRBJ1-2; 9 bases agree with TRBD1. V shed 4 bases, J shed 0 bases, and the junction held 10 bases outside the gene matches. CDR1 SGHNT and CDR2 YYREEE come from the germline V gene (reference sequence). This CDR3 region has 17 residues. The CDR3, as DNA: TGTGCCAGCAGCCCAGGTGCGGGACAGGGAGCTAACTATGGCTACACCTTC. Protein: CASSPGAGQGANYGYTF.